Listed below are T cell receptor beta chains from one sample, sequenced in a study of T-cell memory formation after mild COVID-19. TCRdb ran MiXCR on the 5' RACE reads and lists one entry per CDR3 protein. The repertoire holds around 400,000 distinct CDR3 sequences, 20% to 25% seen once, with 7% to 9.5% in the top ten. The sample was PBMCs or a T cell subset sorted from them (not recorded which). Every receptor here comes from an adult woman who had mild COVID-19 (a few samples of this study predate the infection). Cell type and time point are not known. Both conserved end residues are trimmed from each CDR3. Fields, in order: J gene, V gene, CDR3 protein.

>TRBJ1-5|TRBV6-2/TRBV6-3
ASKTGNQPQH
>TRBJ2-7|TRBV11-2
ASSPEGTYEQY
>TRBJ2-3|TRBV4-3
ASSLQDRTPADTQY
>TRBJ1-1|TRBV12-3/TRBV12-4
ASSLNSAGGHTEAF
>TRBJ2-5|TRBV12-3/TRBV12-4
ASSLRRQQETQY
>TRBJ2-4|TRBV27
ASSPRRGTTLAKNIQY
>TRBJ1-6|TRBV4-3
ASSQDADSPLH
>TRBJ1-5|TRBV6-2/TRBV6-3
ASSYSVDNSNQPQH
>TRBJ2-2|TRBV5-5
ASSSDVSGELF
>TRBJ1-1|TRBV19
ASSVLLNTEAF
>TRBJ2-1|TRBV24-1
ATSDTGRDSRYNEQF
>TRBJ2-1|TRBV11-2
ASSSGLAGRVDEQF
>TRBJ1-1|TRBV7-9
ASSPLMGIEAF
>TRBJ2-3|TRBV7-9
ASSWGDTQY
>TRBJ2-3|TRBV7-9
ASSSPGGKGGTDTQY
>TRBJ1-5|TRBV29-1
SVRTGGQPQH
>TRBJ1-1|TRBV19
ASNSRVGAEAF
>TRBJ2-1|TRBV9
ASSGLAGGQIYNEQF
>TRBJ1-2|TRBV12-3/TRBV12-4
ASSLWVDRIYGYT
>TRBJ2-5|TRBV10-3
AISESKGGKETQY
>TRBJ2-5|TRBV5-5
ASTDFGGQGRLTETQY
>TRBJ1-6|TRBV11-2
ASSQEGGRTPLH
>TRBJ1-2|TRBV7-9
ASSFPGGLDGYT
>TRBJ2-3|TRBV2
ASSKGTVTDTQY
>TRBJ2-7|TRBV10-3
AISAQGPNEQY
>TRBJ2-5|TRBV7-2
ASSSLAGAPGTQY
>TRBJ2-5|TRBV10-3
AISLAGNQETQY
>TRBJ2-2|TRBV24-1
ATSDFPFRQGPNRINTGELF
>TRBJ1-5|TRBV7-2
ASSEDRNQPQH
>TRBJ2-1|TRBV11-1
ASSFAPRDREFNEQF
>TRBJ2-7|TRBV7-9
ASSLVVYEQY
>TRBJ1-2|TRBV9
ASSDRTGGTYGYT
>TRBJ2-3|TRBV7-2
ASSSKIQRTSGGSTDTQY
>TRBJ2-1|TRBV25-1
ASSDQRGPGNEQF
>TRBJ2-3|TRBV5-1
ASSSLSGDTQY
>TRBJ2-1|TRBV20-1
SASPSLRRGVVEQF
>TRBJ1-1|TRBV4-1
ASSQVTGIRFTEAF
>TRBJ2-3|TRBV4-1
ASSRPSGGTDTQY
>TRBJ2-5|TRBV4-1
ASSLVASGQETQY
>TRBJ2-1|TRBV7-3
ASSLTQVEEQF
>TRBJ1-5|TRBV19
ASSTTGPSNQPQH
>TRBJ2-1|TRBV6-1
ASTTGGLRVYNEQF
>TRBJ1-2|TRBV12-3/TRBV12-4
ASSPSGTGKRYGYT
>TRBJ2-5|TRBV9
ASSPPGQETQY
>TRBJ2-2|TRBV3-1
ASSIRGGNTGELF
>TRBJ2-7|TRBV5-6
ASSLRNNYEQY
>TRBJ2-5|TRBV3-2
ASSQSGLAGQETQY
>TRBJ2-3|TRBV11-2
ASSLGTSLASTQY